These T cell receptor beta chains were read from a single sample in a study of T cell responses to AZD1222 COVID-19 vaccine. Repertoires were generated with immunoSEQ multiplex PCR, while TCRdb's copy carries only in-frame clones and drops some. The top ten hold around 0.9% of the sample, which has approximately 160,000 clones, approximately 93% seen once. Material: peripheral blood, obtained on day 0 of AZD1222 vaccination. The source is an adult in good health. Both conserved end residues are part of each CDR3. The D gene is left open where the match is weak.

V: TRBV24-1; length: 11; D: .; CDR3: CATWTDYEQYF
V: TRBV7-2; length: 16; D: .; CDR3: CASSLGSGYSNQPQHF
V: TRBV3-1/TRBV3-2; length: 16; D: TRBD1; CDR3: CASSQWLGQASYEQYF
V: TRBV5-1; length: 14; D: .; CDR3: CASSEGRGGSPLHF
V: TRBV6-5; length: 14; D: .; CDR3: CASSSPRGTDTQYF
V: TRBV5-4; length: 16; D: TRBD2; CDR3: CASTLAGASSYNEQFF
V: TRBV3-1/TRBV3-2; length: 14; D: .; CDR3: CASSPRRRPETQYF
V: TRBV24-1; length: 16; D: .; CDR3: CATSDLRCVWNTEAFF
V: TRBV7-9; length: 14; D: .; CDR3: CASSLAQGGNTIYF
V: TRBV9; length: 15; D: TRBD2; CDR3: CASSVVGGATDTQYF
V: TRBV3-1/TRBV3-2; length: 14; D: TRBD1; CDR3: CASSQDGTGRGLTF
V: TRBV9; length: 15; D: .; CDR3: CASSVAPVLDSPLHF
V: TRBV25-1; length: 13; D: .; CDR3: CASGGGAGNTIYF
V: TRBV6-4; length: 15; D: .; CDR3: CASPEAPPSNYGYTF
V: TRBV6-4; length: 12; D: .; CDR3: CASSDRQRRLFF
V: TRBV11-2; length: 13; D: .; CDR3: CASSLVVAYEQYF
V: TRBV5-6; length: 16; D: TRBD1; CDR3: CASSLVDRTGSLGYTF
V: TRBV3-1/TRBV3-2; length: 15; D: .; CDR3: CASSRGQFSGNTIYF
V: TRBV5-8; length: 14; D: .; CDR3: CASSLGHKQETQYF
V: TRBV24-1; length: 14; D: TRBD1; CDR3: CATSETGGYDEQYF
V: TRBV2; length: 14; D: .; CDR3: CASRERRDSYGYTF
V: TRBV27; length: 17; D: TRBD1; CDR3: CASSPFPRTGLNTEAFF
V: TRBV7-9; length: 13; D: .; CDR3: CASSPPVNTEAFF
V: TRBV10-3; length: 14; D: .; CDR3: CATRDTGLGSPLHF